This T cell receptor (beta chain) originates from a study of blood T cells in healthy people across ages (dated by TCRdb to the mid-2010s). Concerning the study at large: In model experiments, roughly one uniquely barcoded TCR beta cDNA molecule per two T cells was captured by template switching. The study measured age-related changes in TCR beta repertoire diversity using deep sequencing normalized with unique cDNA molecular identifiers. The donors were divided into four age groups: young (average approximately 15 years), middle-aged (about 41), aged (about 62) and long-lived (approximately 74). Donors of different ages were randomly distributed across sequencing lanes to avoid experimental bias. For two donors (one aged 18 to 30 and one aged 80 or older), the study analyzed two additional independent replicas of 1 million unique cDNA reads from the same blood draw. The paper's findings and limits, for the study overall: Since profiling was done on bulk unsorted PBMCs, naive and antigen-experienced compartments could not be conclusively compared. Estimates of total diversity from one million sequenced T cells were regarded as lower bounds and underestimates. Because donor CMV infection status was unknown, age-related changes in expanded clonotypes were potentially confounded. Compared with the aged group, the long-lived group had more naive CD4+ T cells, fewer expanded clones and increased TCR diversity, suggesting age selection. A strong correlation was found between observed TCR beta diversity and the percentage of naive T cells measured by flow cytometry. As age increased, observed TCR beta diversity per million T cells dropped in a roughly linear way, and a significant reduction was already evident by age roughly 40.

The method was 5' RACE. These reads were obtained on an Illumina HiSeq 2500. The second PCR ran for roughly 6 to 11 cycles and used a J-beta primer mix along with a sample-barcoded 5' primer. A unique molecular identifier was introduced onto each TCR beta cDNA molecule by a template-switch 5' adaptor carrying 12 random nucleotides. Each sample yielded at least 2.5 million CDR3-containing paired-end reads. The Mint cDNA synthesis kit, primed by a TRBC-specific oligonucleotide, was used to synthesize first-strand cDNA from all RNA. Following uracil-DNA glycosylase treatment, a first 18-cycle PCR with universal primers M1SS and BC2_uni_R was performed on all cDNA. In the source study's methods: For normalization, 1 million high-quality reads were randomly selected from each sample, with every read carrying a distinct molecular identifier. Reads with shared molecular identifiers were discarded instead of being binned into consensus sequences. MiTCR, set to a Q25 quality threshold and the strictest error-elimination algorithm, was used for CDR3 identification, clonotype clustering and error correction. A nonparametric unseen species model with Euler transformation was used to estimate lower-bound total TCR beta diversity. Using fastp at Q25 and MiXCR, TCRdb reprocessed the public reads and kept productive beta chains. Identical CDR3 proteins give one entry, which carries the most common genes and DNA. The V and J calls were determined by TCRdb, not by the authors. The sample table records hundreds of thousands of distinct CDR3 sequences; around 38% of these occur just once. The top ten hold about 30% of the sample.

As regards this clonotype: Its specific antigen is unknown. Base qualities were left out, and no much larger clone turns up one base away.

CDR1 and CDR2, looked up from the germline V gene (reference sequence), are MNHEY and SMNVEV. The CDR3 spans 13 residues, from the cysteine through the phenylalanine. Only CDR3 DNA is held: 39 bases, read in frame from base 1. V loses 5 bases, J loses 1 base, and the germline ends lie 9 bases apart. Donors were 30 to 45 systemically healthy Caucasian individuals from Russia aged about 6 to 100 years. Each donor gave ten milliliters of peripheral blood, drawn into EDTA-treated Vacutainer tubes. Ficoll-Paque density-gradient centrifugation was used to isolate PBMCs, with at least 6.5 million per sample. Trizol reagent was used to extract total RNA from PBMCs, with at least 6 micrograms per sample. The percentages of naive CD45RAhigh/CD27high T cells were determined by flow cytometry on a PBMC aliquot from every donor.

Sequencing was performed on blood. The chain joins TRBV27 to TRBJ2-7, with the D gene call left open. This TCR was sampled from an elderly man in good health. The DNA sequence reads TGTGCCAGCAGTCCCCAACAGTCCTACGAGCAGTACTTC. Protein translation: CASSPQQSYEQYF.